This passage covers 5 T cell receptor beta chains from one sample sequenced in a study of T cells in Graves' hyperthyroidism and ophthalmopathy. TCR beta CDR3 regions were amplified from RNA. With the HTBI primer set, the TCR CDR3 went through a first round of RT-PCR. From the multiplex PCR reads, TCRdb called clonotypes with MiXCR, one entry per CDR3 protein. The sample shows about 740,000 distinct CDR3 sequences, 11% to 15% of them seen only once. Sequencing input: blood. Receptors were obtained from a woman aged 18-29 years with Graves' hyperthyroidism.

The CDR3 is CASSQDPGPFYGYTF. DNA of the CDR3: TGTGCCAGCAGCCAAGATCCCGGGCCCTTCTATGGCTACACCTTC. The chain carries TRBV3-1 and TRBJ1-2; no definite D call. V was clipped by 0 bases and J by 4 bases, with 12 bases between them. CDR1 and CDR2 from the germline V gene are LGHDT and YNNKEL (reference sequence). This CDR3 is 15 amino acids long.

This clonotype occurred many times. The chain couples TRBV11-2 to TRBJ2-7, with D possibly matching TRBD1 (6 bases). The ends were cut back, 1 base at V and 7 bases at J, with 14 bases in the middle. The CDR3 has 14 residues. The V gene's germline CDR1 is SGHAT and CDR2 FQNNGV. The CDR3 sequence is CASSLGRQALEQYF. CDR3 nucleotide sequence: TGTGCCAGCAGCTTAGGTAGACAGGCCTTGGAGCAGTACTTC.

The gene calls are TRBV4-3 and TRBJ2-2; 7 bases are shared with TRBD2. The trim removed 3 bases at V and 6 bases at J, leaving 19 bases unmatched. The CDR3 runs to 19 residues. CDR1 LGHNA and CDR2 YSLEER come from the germline V gene. CDR3 DNA sequence: TGCGCCAGCAGCCAGGCATCTAGCGGCCCCGAGCTCCGGGCCGGGGAGCTGTTTTTT. It specifies CASSQASSGPELRAGELFF.

This clonotype occurred many times. This chain uses TRBV20-1 with TRBJ2-1; 10 bases agree with TRBD2. The CDR3 runs 21 residues. From germline, CDR1 is DFQATT and CDR2 SNEGSKA (reference sequence). Unmatched junction bases numbered 18, after V lost 0 bases and J lost 1 base. The CDR3, as DNA: TGCAGTGCTAGAGATGGAGGATTTGGGGAGCGGGAGGGCCGGTCCTACAATGAGCAGTTCTTC. Translation: CSARDGGFGEREGRSYNEQFF.

This clonotype was seen at least ten times. The chain joins TRBV6-1 to TRBJ2-7; no firm D call. The germline V gene encodes CDR1 MNHNS and CDR2 SASEGT. Trimming stripped 6 bases from V and 7 bases from J, with 13 bases between. CDR3 size: 12 residues. The CDR3 DNA reads as TGTGCCAGCAGCACCACAGTGGTTGAGCAGTACTTC. Amino acids: CASSTTVVEQYF.